This is a list of T cell receptor beta chains from one sample in a study of shared clonotypes between healthy human individuals. Clones were read by immunoSEQ multiplex PCR, and TCRdb kept only the in-frame ones, dropping some. The table lists around 560,000 clones, approximately 95% of them singletons. Sequencing was done on a sample of naive CD8+ T cells sorted from blood. The source is a woman in her twenties or thirties in good health. CDR3s include the opening cysteine and the closing phenylalanine or tryptophan. Fields, in order: D gene, V gene, CDR3 length, J gene, clone size, CDR3 DNA, CDR3 protein. The D gene is left open where the match is weak. The size field is filled for only some rows; it gives once, few, many or a size class.

D: NA
V: TRBV5-8
length: 17
J: TRBJ2-7
size: once
DNA: TGTGCCAGCAGTCCCCCTCCCCGGGACTCCGGTAACTACGAGCAGTACTTC
CDR3: CASSPPPRDSGNYEQYF

D: TRBD2
V: TRBV6-5
length: 15
J: TRBJ2-3
size: once
DNA: TGTGCCAGCAGACCCTCTAGCGGGAGTGGAGATACGCAGTATTTT
CDR3: CASRPSSGSGDTQYF

D: TRBD1
V: TRBV2
length: 14
J: TRBJ1-4
size: NA
DNA: TGTGCCAGCAGGACTAGACAGGGTGGTGAAAAACTGTTTTTT
CDR3: CASRTRQGGEKLFF

D: NA
V: TRBV6-5
length: 13
J: TRBJ1-1
size: NA
DNA: TGTGCCAGCAGCCCGAGGGGGTACACTGAAGCTTTCTTT
CDR3: CASSPRGYTEAFF

D: NA
V: TRBV13
length: 13
J: TRBJ2-1
size: NA
DNA: TGTGCCAGCAGCTTACAGGGATACAATGAGCAGTTCTTC
CDR3: CASSLQGYNEQFF

D: NA
V: TRBV28
length: 15
J: TRBJ2-1
size: NA
DNA: TGTGCCAGCAGTTTATGGCGGGTCTCCTACAATGAGCAGTTCTTC
CDR3: CASSLWRVSYNEQFF

D: NA
V: TRBV28
length: 16
J: TRBJ2-1
size: once
DNA: TGTGCCAGCAGCCGACCGAGACTTGGGGTCCACAATGAGCAGTTCTTC
CDR3: CASSRPRLGVHNEQFF

D: NA
V: TRBV28
length: 15
J: TRBJ1-4
size: once
DNA: TGTGCCAGCAGTTTAAGGACAGATTCTAATGAAAAACTGTTTTTT
CDR3: CASSLRTDSNEKLFF

D: NA
V: TRBV11-2
length: 17
J: TRBJ1-1
size: NA
DNA: TGTGCCAGCAGCTTAGTGGGGAACGGGGCGCCGTACACTGAAGCTTTCTTT
CDR3: CASSLVGNGAPYTEAFF

D: NA
V: TRBV27
length: 14
J: TRBJ2-3
size: once
DNA: TGTGCCAGCAGACAGGTCAAAAGCACAGATACGCAGTATTTT
CDR3: CASRQVKSTDTQYF

D: NA
V: TRBV5-6
length: 12
J: TRBJ2-7
size: NA
DNA: TGTGCCAGCAGCCCCGGGGCCTACGAGCAGTACTTC
CDR3: CASSPGAYEQYF

D: NA
V: TRBV7-8
length: 13
J: TRBJ1-5
size: NA
DNA: TGTGCCAGCAGCTTAGGGTTCGGGGACCCCCAGCATTTT
CDR3: CASSLGFGDPQHF

D: TRBD1
V: TRBV27
length: 15
J: TRBJ1-5
size: NA
DNA: TGTGCCAGCAGTTTGGGGACAGGGGGCCATCAGCCCCAGCATTTT
CDR3: CASSLGTGGHQPQHF

D: NA
V: TRBV7-6
length: 14
J: TRBJ2-1
size: once
DNA: TGTGCCAGCAGCTTAGCGGGGCAAAGCAATGAGCAGTTCTTC
CDR3: CASSLAGQSNEQFF

D: NA
V: TRBV27
length: 13
J: TRBJ2-7
size: once
DNA: TGTGCCAGCAGTTGGATCACCGGGGGACCCCCGTACTTC
CDR3: CASSWITGGPPYF

D: NA
V: TRBV19
length: 13
J: TRBJ2-3
size: once
DNA: TGTGCCAGTAGTCCACCGACTAGTTATACGCAGTATTTT
CDR3: CASSPPTSYTQYF

D: NA
V: TRBV27
length: 16
J: TRBJ2-7
size: once
DNA: TGTGCCAGCAGTTTAGTTCCTCCCCCCTTCGCCTACGAGCAGTACTTC
CDR3: CASSLVPPPFAYEQYF

D: TRBD2
V: TRBV27
length: 16
J: TRBJ2-1
size: NA
DNA: TGTGCCAGCAGTTCCCCGGGCGGGAGGGCCTTAAATGAGCAGTTCTTC
CDR3: CASSSPGGRALNEQFF

D: TRBD2
V: TRBV7-9
length: 17
J: TRBJ2-7
size: NA
DNA: TGTGCCAGCAGCCCCGGCTCTAGCGGGAGGGCGGGGTACGAGCAGTACTTC
CDR3: CASSPGSSGRAGYEQYF

D: NA
V: TRBV18
length: 12
J: TRBJ2-7
size: NA
DNA: TGTGCCAGCTCACCCGGGACCTACGAGCAGTACTTC
CDR3: CASSPGTYEQYF

D: TRBD2
V: TRBV5-1
length: 13
J: TRBJ2-7
size: NA
DNA: TGCGCCAGCACGGCGGGAGTCGGATACGAGCAGTACTTC
CDR3: CASTAGVGYEQYF

D: NA
V: TRBV28
length: 11
J: TRBJ2-1
size: NA
DNA: TGTGCCAGCAGTCTATACAATGAGCAGTTCTTC
CDR3: CASSLYNEQFF

D: NA
V: TRBV7-9
length: 14
J: TRBJ2-7
size: once
DNA: TGTGCCAGCAGCTCGTCCGGGGGCTGGGACGAGCAGTACTTC
CDR3: CASSSSGGWDEQYF

D: NA
V: TRBV28
length: 15
J: TRBJ2-2
size: NA
DNA: TGTGCCAGCAGTTTACTCGCAGAGAACACCGGGGAGCTGTTTTTT
CDR3: CASSLLAENTGELFF

D: TRBD2
V: TRBV27
length: 16
J: TRBJ2-7
size: NA
DNA: TGTGCCAGCAGTCCGGGGACTAGCGGGAGTAGGTACGAGCAGTACTTC
CDR3: CASSPGTSGSRYEQYF

D: NA
V: TRBV19
length: 15
J: TRBJ2-1
size: NA
DNA: TGTGCCAGTAGTATAGACGGGGTTTCCTACAATGAGCAGTTCTTC
CDR3: CASSIDGVSYNEQFF

D: NA
V: TRBV11-2
length: 13
J: TRBJ2-5
size: NA
DNA: TGTGCCAGCAGCTTAGAAGACCAAGAGACCCAGTACTTC
CDR3: CASSLEDQETQYF

D: TRBD2
V: TRBV5-1
length: 17
J: TRBJ2-1
size: NA
DNA: TGCGCCAGCAGCCCCGGGACTAGTTCGCCGGCGCACAATGAGCAGTTCTTC
CDR3: CASSPGTSSPAHNEQFF

D: NA
V: TRBV25-1
length: 14
J: TRBJ2-1
size: NA
DNA: TGTGCCAGCAGTGACCCGGACAGCCACAATGAGCAGTTCTTC
CDR3: CASSDPDSHNEQFF

D: TRBD1
V: TRBV4-1
length: 15
J: TRBJ2-1
size: NA
DNA: TGCGCCAGCAGCCAATCGGTACAGGGGGCCTCTGAGCAGTTCTTC
CDR3: CASSQSVQGASEQFF

D: NA
V: TRBV13
length: 12
J: TRBJ2-3
size: NA
DNA: TGTGCCAGCAGCTTAGGTGGGGATACGCAGTATTTT
CDR3: CASSLGGDTQYF

D: NA
V: TRBV5-1
length: 17
J: TRBJ2-3
size: NA
DNA: TGCGCCAGTAGCCCAGGGCTGATTAAGATGATCACAGATACGCAGTATTTT
CDR3: CASSPGLIKMITDTQYF

D: NA
V: TRBV2
length: 15
J: TRBJ2-3
size: NA
DNA: TGTGCCAGCAGTGAAGCGCTTTCGGGGGCAGATACGCAGTATTTT
CDR3: CASSEALSGADTQYF

D: NA
V: TRBV5-1
length: 15
J: TRBJ2-7
size: NA
DNA: TGCGCCAGCAGCCTGACTCGTGGCCCTGGGGACGAGCAGTACTTC
CDR3: CASSLTRGPGDEQYF

D: NA
V: TRBV28
length: 14
J: TRBJ1-4
size: NA
DNA: TGTGCCAGCGGGAAAGGGGGAGTCGGTGAAAAACTGTTTTTT
CDR3: CASGKGGVGEKLFF

D: NA
V: TRBV19
length: 14
J: TRBJ1-5
size: NA
DNA: TGTGCCAGTAGTATGACACAGGGTAGTCAGCCCCAGCATTTT
CDR3: CASSMTQGSQPQHF

D: NA
V: TRBV28
length: 11
J: TRBJ2-2
size: NA
DNA: TGTGCCAGCAGTTTTAGCGGGGAGCTGTTTTTT
CDR3: CASSFSGELFF

D: TRBD1
V: TRBV4-2
length: 17
J: TRBJ2-7
size: once
DNA: TGTGCCAGCAGCCAAGCCCCCCGGGGGACAGGAACCTACGAGCAGTACTTC
CDR3: CASSQAPRGTGTYEQYF

D: TRBD2
V: TRBV19
length: 13
J: TRBJ2-5
size: NA
DNA: TGTGCCAGTAGGGGGACTAGCGACGAGACCCAGTACTTC
CDR3: CASRGTSDETQYF

D: NA
V: TRBV11-2
length: 17
J: TRBJ2-1
size: NA
DNA: TGTGCCAGCAGCTTACTGCAGGCCCTCAGCTCCTACAATGAGCAGTTCTTC
CDR3: CASSLLQALSSYNEQFF

D: TRBD2
V: TRBV27
length: 14
J: TRBJ2-7
size: NA
DNA: TGTGCCAGCAGTCCGGGACTACGGGGCAACGAGCAGTACTTC
CDR3: CASSPGLRGNEQYF

D: TRBD2
V: TRBV29-1
length: 15
J: TRBJ2-1
size: NA
DNA: TGCAGCGTTGTGTTATTCCCTAGCGGGAGCGATGAGCAGTTCTTC
CDR3: CSVVLFPSGSDEQFF

D: NA
V: TRBV5-4
length: 15
J: TRBJ1-6
size: NA
DNA: TGTGCCAGCAGCCCGATCTCGTCCCTTTATCCACCCCTCCACTTT
CDR3: CASSPISSLYPPLHF

D: TRBD2
V: TRBV4-1
length: 17
J: TRBJ2-2
size: NA
DNA: TGCGCCAGCAGCCACACACTAGCGGAGATAAACACCGGGGAGCTGTTTTTT
CDR3: CASSHTLAEINTGELFF

D: NA
V: TRBV27
length: 17
J: TRBJ2-6
size: NA
DNA: TGTGCCAGCAGTTTATTGGGCGGAGACTTTGGGGCCAACGTCCTGACTTTC
CDR3: CASSLLGGDFGANVLTF

D: NA
V: TRBV5-6
length: 12
J: TRBJ2-7
size: NA
DNA: TGTGCCAGCAGCTTGGGATCCCACGAGCAGTACTTC
CDR3: CASSLGSHEQYF

D: NA
V: TRBV7-2
length: 12
J: TRBJ2-7
size: once
DNA: TGTGCCAGCAGCTCCCGGCCTGACGAGCAGTACTTC
CDR3: CASSSRPDEQYF